A single sample is the source of the 31 T cell receptor beta chains below, sequenced in a study of Ad26.COV2.S vaccination and SARS-CoV-2 variants. Measured with immunoSEQ multiplex PCR; TCRdb has only the in-frame clones, and not every one. The sample comprises fewer than 500,000 clones, roughly 89% of which are singletons, and about 2.7% rests with the top ten. As to treatment: approximately 18 received Ad26.COV2.S at low or high dose, single or two shots; 5 received placebo; per-sample allocation not given. The investigators took samples on day 63 after the first vaccine or placebo injection. This material consisted of peripheral blood, taken in a trial of Ad26.COV2.S vaccine versus placebo. The receptors come from a person between 18 and 60 years old who received the Ad26.COV2.S COVID-19 vaccine or a placebo.

The rearrangement uses TRBV7-3 and TRBJ1-3; D is unclear. Trimming shortened V by 1 base and J by 4 bases, and 5 bases separated the two germline ends. Germline CDR1 reads SGHTA; CDR2 reads FQGTGA. The CDR3 length is 13 residues. Written as DNA, the CDR3 is TGTGCCAGCAGCTTAATTCAAGGAAACACCATATATTTT. Translated, it gives CASSLIQGNTIYF. The full variable domain, in which reference TRBV7-3 and TRBJ1-3 provide the parts outside the CDR3, is GAGVSQTPSNKVTEKGKYVELRCDPISGHTALYWYRQSLGQGPEFLIYFQGTGAADDSGLPNDRFFAVRPEGSVSTLKIQRTERGDSAVYLCASSLIQGNTIYFGEGSWLTVV.

This chain connects TRBV6-4 to TRBJ1-1; TRBD1 matches at 9 bases. V lost 6 bases to trimming and J lost 4 bases; unmatched junction nucleotides: 6. Germline loops: CDR1 MRHNA, CDR2 SNTAGT. This CDR3 is 14 amino acids long. The CDR3 loop is CASREQGASTEAFF. The CDR3 region has the DNA TGTGCCAGCAGAGAACAGGGGGCCAGCACTGAAGCTTTCTTT.

This clone was picked up one time. The V call is TRBV19, the J call TRBJ2-7; 7 positions agree with TRBD2. This CDR3 is built from 16 residues. Unmatched junction bases numbered 14, after V lost 7 bases and J lost 2 bases. The germline V gene has CDR1 LNHDA and CDR2 SQIVND (reference sequence). The DNA of the CDR3 is TGTGCCAGTACTACAAAGGGGTCTAGCGGCCCCTACGAGCAGTACGTC. Its protein product is CASTTKGSSGPYEQYV.

V gene TRBV18 combines with J gene TRBJ1-2; D is unresolved. V was cut by 2 bases and J by 7 bases, with 20 bases left in between. Per the germline V gene, CDR1 is KGHSH and CDR2 is LQKENI. The CDR3 extends over 16 amino acids. The CDR3 nucleotides read TGTGCCAGCTCACCAGGCGGAGGGTCCCACTTTGGTGGCTACACCTTC. Residues: CASSPGGGSHFGGYTF.

The rearrangement joins TRBV12-3 or TRBV12-4 to TRBJ2-3; D is uncertain. V was clipped by 2 bases and J by 5 bases, with 5 bases between them. The length of the CDR3 is 12 residues. The CDR3: CASSLMGDTQYF. The CDR3 coding sequence is TGTGCCAGCAGTTTAATGGGAGATACGCAGTATTTT.

The chain links TRBV29-1 to TRBJ2-7; tentatively, D is TRBD2 (6 bases). V was trimmed by 4 bases and J by 2 bases, leaving 9 bases between them. Germline V gene sequence: CDR1 SQVTM, CDR2 ANQGSEA. This CDR3 has 12 amino acids. CDR3 region: CSVAGEAYEQYF. CDR3 DNA: TGCAGCGTTGCCGGGGAGGCCTACGAGCAGTACTTC.

This rearrangement joins TRBV6-6 to TRBJ2-3; D unclear. The CDR3 has 14 amino acids. V lost 2 bases and J lost 0, with 6 bases in between. The germline V gene encodes CDR1 MNHNY and CDR2 SVGAGI (reference sequence). CDR3 amino acids: CASSYRSSTDTQYF. The DNA of the CDR3 is TGTGCCAGCAGTTACCGGAGCAGCACAGATACGCAGTATTTT.

This chain connects TRBV11-3 to TRBJ2-3, with D tentatively TRBD1 (6 bases). Germline CDR1 is SGHNT and CDR2 is YENEEA. Trimming took off 4 bases at V and 4 bases at J, with 15 bases between the two ends. The length of the CDR3 is 15 residues. The CDR3 sequence: CASSYGTNFPDTQYF. The CDR3 DNA reads as TGTGCCAGCAGCTATGGGACAAACTTCCCAGATACGCAGTATTTT.

The chain uses TRBV6-5 and TRBJ2-1; TRBD2 matches 9 bases. Germline V gives CDR1 MNHEY, CDR2 SVGAGI. This CDR3 is built from 13 residues. With V trimmed by 6 bases and J by 7 bases, 4 bases remained unmatched. The CDR3 region is CASSRAGGNEQFF. For the CDR3, the DNA is TGTGCCAGCAGCCGTGCGGGGGGGAATGAGCAGTTCTTC.

The V and J genes are TRBV5-4 and TRBJ2-1; TRBD2 agrees at 8 bases. CDR1 and CDR2 from the germline V gene are SGHNT and YYREEE (reference sequence). J was trimmed by 8 bases and V by 2 bases; bases with no gene match: 9. This CDR3 spans 15 amino acids. The CDR3 sequence is CASSLGGLGIHEQFF. The DNA for the CDR3 is TGTGCCAGCAGCTTAGGGGGACTAGGAATCCATGAGCAGTTCTTC.

This clone was picked up a small number of times. V gene TRBV4-3 combines with J gene TRBJ2-3, with D maybe TRBD2 (6 bases). The CDR3 spans 16 residues. The germline gives CDR1 LGHNA, CDR2 YSLEER. V dropped 1 base and J dropped 4 bases, with 15 bases sitting between them. The CDR3 spells CASSQAWGGRADTQYF. The DNA of the CDR3 is TGCGCCAGCAGCCAAGCATGGGGAGGTCGTGCAGATACGCAGTATTTT.

V gene TRBV6-5 combines with J gene TRBJ2-7, with TRBD1 as a possible D gene (5 bases). Trimming removed 6 bases from V and 6 bases from J, with 18 bases in between. Germline CDR1 is MNHEY and CDR2 is SVGAGI. This CDR3 is built from 14 residues. CDR3 DNA: TGTGCCAGCAGGGGGCTCACGCAGTTGGGCGAGCAGTACGTC. This sequence encodes CASRGLTQLGEQYV.

This clone was observed a single time. The chain has TRBV19 and TRBJ2-3; no clear D gene. This CDR3 contains 14 residues. Germline values: CDR1 LNHDA, CDR2 SQIVND (reference sequence). V was clipped by 3 bases and J by 3 bases, with 10 bases between them. The DNA of the CDR3 is TGTGCCAGTAGTATCACCCTCAGGACAGATACGCAGTATTTT. As protein: CASSITLRTDTQYF. The full variable domain, in which reference TRBV19 and TRBJ2-3 provide the parts outside the CDR3, is DGGITQSPKYLFRKEGQNVTLSCEQNLNHDAMYWYRQDPGQGLRLIYYSQIVNDFQKGDIAEGYSVSREKKESFPLTVTSAQKNPTAFYLCASSITLRTDTQYFGPGTRLTVL.

V and J are TRBV2 and TRBJ2-1; 10 bases agree with TRBD2. CDR1 SNHLY and CDR2 FYNNEI come from the germline V gene. V gave up 7 bases and J gave up 4 bases; unmatched junction bases: 4. The CDR3 sequence is 14 residues long. As DNA, the CDR3 is TGTGCCAGCATCGGACTAGCGGATTACAATGAGCAGTTCTTC. It encodes CASIGLADYNEQFF.

This rearrangement joins TRBV7-8 to TRBJ1-5; D possibly corresponds to TRBD1 (6 bases). The V and J ends lost 0 bases and 3 bases respectively, with 15 bases between them. Germline CDR1 and CDR2: SGHVS and FQNEAQ. The CDR3 is made up of 17 amino acids. CDR3 protein: CASSLATGRYTNQPQHF. DNA of the CDR3: TGTGCCAGCAGCTTAGCGACAGGCCGATACACCAATCAGCCCCAGCATTTT.

The chain joins TRBV5-6 to TRBJ2-2; 10 positions agree with TRBD1. J gave up 1 base and V 3 bases, and 0 bases lay outside the gene matches. The CDR3 totals 15 residues. Germline CDR1 is SGHDT and CDR2 is YYEEEE. This CDR3 is CASSWDRGNTGELFF. In DNA, the CDR3 is TGTGCCAGCAGCTGGGACAGGGGGAACACCGGGGAGCTGTTTTTT. Full variable domain (remainder filled in from reference TRBV5-6 and TRBJ2-2): DAGVTQSPTHLIKTRGQQVTLRCSPKSGHDTVSWYQQALGQGPQFIFQYYEEEERQRGNFPDRFSGHQFPNYSSELNVNALLLGDSALYLCASSWDRGNTGELFFGEGSRLTVL.

The chain carries TRBV14 and TRBJ1-1, with 9 nucleotides matching TRBD1. There are 16 residues in the CDR3. Looked up from germline, CDR1 is SGHDN and CDR2 is FVKESK. V dropped 3 bases and J dropped 2; count of bases not matched to a gene: 7. The CDR3 DNA follows: TGTGCCAGCAGCCACCGGCCGGGACAGGGCAACACTGAAGCTTTCTTT. Amino acids: CASSHRPGQGNTEAFF.

The chain is built from TRBV27 and TRBJ2-2; D ambiguous. Germline values: CDR1 MNHEY, CDR2 SMNVEV (reference sequence). The CDR3 has 14 residues. V lost 8 bases and J lost 4, with 14 bases in between. The CDR3 sequence is CASVGSYLTGELFF. CDR3 coding DNA: TGTGCCAGCGTAGGGTCATACCTCACCGGGGAGCTGTTTTTT.

V is TRBV10-3 and J is TRBJ2-1; 8 nucleotides line up with TRBD2. Germline CDR1 reads ENHRY; CDR2 reads SYGVKD. The CDR3 is 16 residues long. V was pared by 6 bases and J by 6 bases, with 13 bases of the junction left unmatched. CDR3 sequence: CAIRNLGGAMSNEQFF. The CDR3 DNA reads as TGTGCCATCAGGAACCTCGGGGGGGCAATGAGCAATGAGCAGTTCTTC.

The V and J genes are TRBV9 and TRBJ2-1; no clear D gene. CDR3 size: 13 residues. The V gene lost 0 bases and the J gene lost 8 bases, with 9 bases spanning the gap. Germline assignment: CDR1 SGDLS and CDR2 YYNGEE. The CDR3, as DNA: TGTGCCAGCAGCGTAGGACCGCTCTATGAGCAGTTCTTC. Its protein is CASSVGPLYEQFF.

The rearrangement uses TRBV10-3 and TRBJ1-1, with 9 bases aligning to TRBD1. The CDR3 is made up of 14 amino acids. The V segment lost 3 bases and the J segment 4 bases; nucleotides outside the gene matches: 3. Germline V gives CDR1 ENHRY, CDR2 SYGVKD. The CDR3 is CAISDRQGGTEAFF. DNA of the CDR3: TGTGCCATCAGTGACCGACAGGGGGGCACTGAAGCTTTCTTT.

The chain employs TRBV7-9 and TRBJ1-1, with TRBD1 as a possible D gene (5 bases). V dropped 8 bases and J dropped 9 bases, with 22 bases sitting between them. The CDR3 runs 14 residues. Germline V gene lookup returns CDR1 SEHNR and CDR2 FQNEAQ (reference sequence). The chain's CDR3 is CASYRAPGTYKAFF. CDR3 sequence (DNA): TGTGCCAGCTATAGGGCGCCTGGGACTTATAAAGCTTTCTTT.

The DNA for the CDR3 is TGTGCCTGGAGTGAGTGGGGGGTAGCGGGAGTTGAGACCCAGTACTTC. It translates to CAWSEWGVAGVETQYF. The rearrangement links TRBV30 to TRBJ2-5; 9 bases agree with TRBD2. The CDR3 consists of 16 residues. J lost 5 bases, V lost 1 base, and 11 bases had no gene match. Germline V gives CDR1 GTSNPN, CDR2 SVGIG (reference sequence).

The rearrangement links TRBV12-5 to TRBJ2-2; no clear D. The CDR3 length is 12 residues. From germline, CDR1 is LGHNT and CDR2 FRNRAP. With 6 bases removed from V and 3 bases from J, the gap between germline ends came to 5 bases. The CDR3 DNA reads TGTGCTAGTGGCCGCGACACCGGGGAGCTGTTTTTT. It is translated as CASGRDTGELFF. The full variable domain, in which reference TRBV12-5 and TRBJ2-2 provide the parts outside the CDR3, is DARVTQTPRHKVTEMGQEVTMRCQPILGHNTVFWYRQTMMQGLELLAYFRNRAPLDDSGMPKDRFSAEMPDATLATLKIQPSEPRDSAVYFCASGRDTGELFFGEGSRLTVL.

The chain carries TRBV19 and TRBJ1-2, with 9 bases identical to TRBD1. Germline V gene lookup returns CDR1 LNHDA and CDR2 SQIVND (reference sequence). Trimming removed 10 bases from V and 3 bases from J; junction bases left unmatched: 9. The CDR3 is 14 amino acids. CDR3 loop: CATDRGNSYYGYTF. In nucleotides, the CDR3 is TGTGCCACCGACAGGGGGAACTCTTACTATGGCTACACCTTC.

This clone is a singleton in its sample. The chain has TRBV7-7 and TRBJ2-5; D gene unclear. V was pared by 5 bases and J by 5 bases, with 15 bases between. Germline CDR1 reads SSHAT; CDR2 reads FNYEAQ (reference sequence). This CDR3 is built from 14 residues. In DNA, the CDR3 is TGTGCCAGCAGCCCCTTCTCATGGAAGGAGACCCAGTACTTC. Residues: CASSPFSWKETQYF.

The chain combines TRBV5-1 with TRBJ1-5, with D unresolved. The CDR3 extends over 14 amino acids. Trimming removed 0 bases from V and 6 bases from J, with 10 bases in between. Germline CDR1 and CDR2: SGHRS and YFSETQ. CDR3: CASSLGTEGQPQHF. In DNA, the CDR3 is TGCGCCAGCAGCTTGGGTACGGAAGGTCAGCCCCAGCATTTT.

This clone was found once. This chain joins TRBV18 and TRBJ1-2, with D unclear. The CDR3 has 14 residues. Trimming pared 3 bases from V and 4 bases from J, leaving 12 bases between. From germline, CDR1 is KGHSH and CDR2 LQKENI. The CDR3 DNA reads as TGTGCCAGCTCACCCCCCGGGAGGATCTATGGCTACACCTTC. Amino acids: CASSPPGRIYGYTF.

The chain carries TRBV20-1 and TRBJ2-3; perhaps TRBD2 as D (5 bases). Trimming left V 6 bases short and J 3 bases short, with 7 bases between. Germline values: CDR1 DFQATT, CDR2 SNEGSKA (reference sequence). The CDR3 has 11 amino acids. The CDR3 DNA reads as TGCAGTGCAAGGAGGACAGATACGCAGTATTTT. The encoded protein is CSARRTDTQYF.

The chain has TRBV7-9 and TRBJ2-5, with 8 bases that match TRBD2. Germline CDR1 is SEHNR and CDR2 is FQNEAQ (reference sequence). The ends lost 5 bases at V and 3 bases at J; junction bases unmatched: 5. This CDR3 has 14 residues. The CDR3: CASSPLAVKETQYF. CDR3 nucleotides: TGTGCCAGCAGCCCACTAGCGGTAAAAGAGACCCAGTACTTC.

V is TRBV5-1 and J is TRBJ2-1, with a possible D match to TRBD1 (6 bases). The CDR3 spans 13 residues. Germline V lookup: CDR1 SGHRS, CDR2 YFSETQ. Trimming took 4 bases from V and 9 from J, leaving 14 bases between them. The CDR3 sequence: CASSVDRWGEQFF. CDR3 coding DNA: TGCGCCAGCAGCGTCGACAGGTGGGGTGAGCAGTTCTTC.